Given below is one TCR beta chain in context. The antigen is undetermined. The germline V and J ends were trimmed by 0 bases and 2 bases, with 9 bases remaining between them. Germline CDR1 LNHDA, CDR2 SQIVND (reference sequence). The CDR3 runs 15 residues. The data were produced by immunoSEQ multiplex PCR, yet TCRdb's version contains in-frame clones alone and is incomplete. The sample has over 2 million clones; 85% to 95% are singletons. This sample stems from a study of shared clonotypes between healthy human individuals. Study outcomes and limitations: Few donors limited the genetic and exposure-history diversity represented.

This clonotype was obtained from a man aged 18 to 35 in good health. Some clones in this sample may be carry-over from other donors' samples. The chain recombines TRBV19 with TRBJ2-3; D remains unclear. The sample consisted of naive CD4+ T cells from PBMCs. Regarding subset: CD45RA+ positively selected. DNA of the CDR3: TGTGCCAGTAGTATAGATCTTCGGATCACAGATACGCAGTATTTT. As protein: CASSIDLRITDTQYF. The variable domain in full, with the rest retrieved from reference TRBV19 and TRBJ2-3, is DGGITQSPKYLFRKEGQNVTLSCEQNLNHDAMYWYRQDPGQGLRLIYYSQIVNDFQKGDIAEGYSVSREKKESFPLTVTSAQKNPTAFYLCASSIDLRITDTQYFGPGTRLTVL.